This TCR beta chain derives from a study of PD-L1 blockade in urothelial cancer. In germline, CDR1 is MGHRA, CDR2 YSYEKL. The CDR3 covers 12 residues. V gave up 2 bases and J gave up 5 bases, with 6 bases separating them. Time point indicated: peripheral blood 6 weeks after treatment start. Sequenced by immunoSEQ multiplex PCR; TCRdb stores in-frame clones only, minus some. The sample yields approximately 110,000 clones, approximately 89% seen once. The sample in question was PBMCs, obtained around atezolizumab (anti-PD-L1) treatment. This TCR derives from a man aged 55 to 70 with urothelial cancer. This chain uses TRBV4-1 with TRBJ1-1; D unclear. This chain's CDR3 is CASSQPSTEAFF. The CDR3 DNA reads TGCGCCAGCAGCCAACCTAGTACTGAAGCTTTCTTT.